Each of the 2 T cell receptor beta chains below was sequenced from the same sample in a study of cytomegalovirus exposure and HLA in healthy donors. Amplification used 60 Vbeta primers and 13 Jbeta primers. The method was immunoSEQ multiplex PCR; TCRdb's version includes in-frame clones alone and lacks a portion of them. Among tens of thousands of clones, about 77% were seen once, and the ten largest hold roughly 7%. Input material: PBMCs. Source of these receptors: a man aged 30 to 39 in good health and CMV-seropositive.

This chain connects TRBV28 to TRBJ1-2; TRBD1 aligns across 7 bases. The length of the CDR3 is 14 residues. The germline gives CDR1 MDHEN, CDR2 SYDVKM. V was clipped by 5 bases and J by 5 bases; unmatched bases: 8. DNA for the CDR3: TGTGCCAGCAGTAAAAATTCAGGGGGTTATGGCTACACCTTC. This gives the protein CASSKNSGGYGYTF.

The rearrangement uses TRBV6-5 and TRBJ2-7; tentatively, D is TRBD1 (6 bases). Germline values: CDR1 MNHEY, CDR2 SVGAGI. The CDR3 is made up of 13 amino acids. V was clipped by 11 bases and J by 2 bases, with 16 bases between them. Written as DNA, the CDR3 is TGTGCCCCTGAACAGGGCCGTGCCTACGAGCAGTACTTC. Protein: CAPEQGRAYEQYF.